This TCR beta chain was retrieved from a study of T-cell reconstitution after alpha-beta-depleted transplantation in children. Study findings and constraints: Newly produced T cells mostly accounted for T-cell counts and diversity one year post-transplant. Elevated TCRbeta diversity at day 60 was traced, in some patients, to surviving recipient T cells and thymic progenitors.

CDR1 is SGHNT, CDR2 YYREEE, per germline (reference sequence). V lost 0 bases and J lost 1; bases outside the gene matches: 3. The CDR3 totals 16 residues. With regard to this clonotype: The antigen is undetermined.

Molecular barcoding with unique molecular identifiers was used for the TCRbeta library. TCRdb independently ran MiXCR on the PCR reads; one entry per CDR3 protein. Altogether 700,000 to 850,000 distinct CDR3 sequences are present, approximately 15% being singletons, with the ten largest covering roughly 4.8%. The V and J genes are TRBV5-4 and TRBJ2-5; 10 nucleotides match TRBD1. This receptor was obtained from a male patient between 10 and 17 years old who had a stem cell transplant for acute lymphoblastic leukemia, so the T cells may come from the graft donor. The sequencing used PBMCs, mostly from graft donor cells, collected 360 days after TCRalphabeta/CD19-depleted stem cell transplant. The CDR3 loop reads CASSLGDRGFQETQYF. The CDR3 DNA reads as TGTGCCAGCAGCTTGGGGGACAGGGGCTTCCAAGAGACCCAGTACTTC. The entire variable domain, with the rest obtained from reference TRBV5-4 and TRBJ2-5, is as follows: ETGVTQSPTHLIKTRGQQVTLRCSSQSGHNTVSWYQQALGQGPQFIFQYYREEENGRGNFPPRFSGLQFPNYSSELNVNALELDDSALYLCASSLGDRGFQETQYFGPGTRLLVL.